Given below is one T cell receptor (beta chain) in context. The antigen remains undetermined. This PCR relied on a set of 60 Vbeta primers and 13 Jbeta primers. This table comes from immunoSEQ multiplex PCR, and its TCRdb copy is limited to in-frame clones, with some not included. The data show more than 110,000 clones, with around 81% seen just once and approximately 2.5% held by the top ten. The source of the sample is a study of cytomegalovirus exposure and HLA in healthy donors. Whole-study results and caveats: About 87% or about 30% of the time was how often most TCR beta V segments were productive, according to an earlier analysis. Common viral pathogens seemed to be connected with several of the most significant clusters, according to a later analysis. The majority of CMV-associated TCR beta chains were reported as apparently HLA-restricted in a later analysis.

This TCR derives from a man between 50 and 59 years old in good health and CMV-seronegative. Specimen: PBMCs.

The CDR3 loop is CAWSIRGGTEAFF. In DNA form, the CDR3 reads TGTGCCTGGAGTATCCGGGGGGGCACTGAAGCTTTCTTT. The V and J genes are TRBV30 and TRBJ1-1; possible D gene TRBD1, 5 bases. Trimming removed 2 bases from V and 4 bases from J, with 11 bases in between. The V gene's germline CDR1 is GTSNPN and CDR2 SVGIG (reference sequence). CDR3 size: 13 residues.